What follows are 18 T cell receptor beta chains derived from one specimen sequenced in a study of T cell responses to AZD1222 COVID-19 vaccine. The table came from immunoSEQ multiplex PCR; TCRdb's copy has only in-frame clones and leaves some out. This sample has 65,000 to 85,000 clones; 80% to 90% occur once, and the top ten carry 20% to 25%. The sample was peripheral blood, taken on day 0 of AZD1222 vaccination. The receptors stem from an adult in good health.

This clone has only one observation. This rearrangement joins TRBV28 to TRBJ2-7, with TRBD2 matching over 10 bases. V lost 1 base and J lost 2; bases outside the gene matches: 2. The CDR3 is 15 amino acids. Germline CDR1 MDHEN, CDR2 SYDVKM. CDR3 sequence reads: CASSLFLAGAYEQYF. CDR3 nucleotide sequence: TGTGCCAGCAGTTTATTCCTAGCGGGGGCCTACGAGCAGTACTTC.

This chain uses TRBV4-2 with TRBJ1-2, with a possible D match to TRBD1 (5 bases). V gave up 1 base and J gave up 2 bases, with 11 bases separating them. The CDR3 has 15 amino acids. Looked up from germline, CDR1 is LGHNA and CDR2 is YNFKEQ. CDR3 amino acids: CASSQVDRGNYGYTF. The CDR3 coding sequence is TGTGCCAGCAGCCAAGTGGACCGGGGGAACTATGGCTACACCTTC.

This clone was picked up a small number of times. The V gene is TRBV18, the J gene TRBJ1-5; D unresolved. V was cut by 3 bases and J by 5 bases, with 17 bases left in between. This CDR3 has 16 residues. The V gene's germline CDR1 is KGHSH and CDR2 LQKENI. CDR3 nucleotide sequence: TGTGCCAGCTCACCGGGCGGGGTCACGAGGGATCAGCCCCAGCATTTT. Protein sequence: CASSPGGVTRDQPQHF.

In regard to this clone: This same CDR3 is encoded by further DNA sequences in the sample. The genes are TRBV9 and TRBJ1-2; 10 nucleotides line up with TRBD1. V was pared by 4 bases and J by 5 bases, with 5 bases of the junction left unmatched. Germline V CDR1 and CDR2: SGDLS, YYNGEE. This CDR3 has 14 amino acids. The CDR3 is CASSPRTGGYGYTF. The CDR3 region has the DNA TGTGCCAGCAGCCCCAGGACAGGGGGGTATGGCTACACCTTC.

The chain employs TRBV29-1 and TRBJ1-3; D not certain. Germline CDR1 reads SQVTM; CDR2 reads ANQGSEA. Trimming took 1 base from V and 8 from J, leaving 9 bases between them. The CDR3 loop spans 12 amino acids. The DNA for the CDR3 is TGCAGCGTTGAAGGGACGGGAGACACCATATATTTT. Translation gives CSVEGTGDTIYF.

This clone was seen once. The rearrangement joins TRBV18 to TRBJ2-1, with 7 bases matching TRBD2. The CDR3 consists of 17 residues. J gave up 6 bases and V 0 bases, and 11 bases lay outside the gene matches. Germline loops: CDR1 KGHSH, CDR2 LQKENI. CDR3 residues: CASSPPSGGRWGNEQFF. The CDR3 nucleotides are TGTGCCAGCTCACCACCCTCGGGCGGGAGATGGGGCAATGAGCAGTTCTTC.

The V gene is TRBV30, the J gene TRBJ1-3; no reliable D call. The V and J ends lost 4 bases and 0 bases respectively, with 7 bases between them. The CDR3 contains 13 residues. In germline, CDR1 is GTSNPN, CDR2 SVGIG (reference sequence). CDR3 sequence (DNA): TGTGCCTGGATCGAGAGCTCTGGAAACACCATATATTTT. Residues: CAWIESSGNTIYF. The complete variable domain, with remaining parts taken from reference TRBV30 and TRBJ1-3, reads SQTIHQWPATLVQPVGSPLSLECTVEGTSNPNLYWYRQAAGRGLQLLFYSVGIGQISSEVPQNLSASRPQDRQFILSSKKLLLSDSGFYLCAWIESSGNTIYFGEGSWLTVV.

The genes are TRBV28 and TRBJ1-6; the D is unclear. Trimming cost V 6 bases and J 6 bases, with 15 bases left between them. Per the germline V gene, CDR1 is MDHEN and CDR2 is SYDVKM. CDR3 size: 15 residues. CDR3 in DNA: TGTGCCAGCAGGGGCAACCTCAGCCCTAATTCACCCCTCCACTTT. It encodes CASRGNLSPNSPLHF.

The V gene is TRBV30, the J gene TRBJ2-7, with 9 bases that match TRBD2. Losses at the gene ends were 0 bases for V and 1 base for J; bases not matched to a gene: 4. CDR1 and CDR2 from the germline V gene are GTSNPN and SVGIG (reference sequence). This CDR3 has 15 amino acids. The CDR3 DNA is TGTGCCTGGAGTGTACGACTAGCGGCATCCTACGAGCAGTACTTC. Amino acid sequence: CAWSVRLAASYEQYF.

The chain joins TRBV28 to TRBJ2-7; D may match TRBD1 or TRBD2 (5 bases each). Germline CDR1 MDHEN, CDR2 SYDVKM. Deletions cut 7 bases from V and 6 bases from J, with 13 bases between. The length of the CDR3 is 12 residues. The CDR3 DNA reads as TGTGCCAGCACCCTCGGGACCCTCGAGCAGTACTTC. It specifies CASTLGTLEQYF.

The chain uses TRBV30 and TRBJ1-5, with D uncertain. This CDR3 spans 14 amino acids. The germline V gene has CDR1 GTSNPN and CDR2 SVGIG (reference sequence). The ends were cut back, 1 base at V and 2 bases at J, with 9 bases in the middle. In DNA, the CDR3 is TGTGCCTGGAGTGCGTGGACGGGCAATCAGCCCCAGCATTTT. Its translation is CAWSAWTGNQPQHF.

The V and J genes are TRBV9 and TRBJ2-1, with 10 bases aligning to TRBD1. V lost 5 bases to trimming and J lost 2 bases; unmatched junction nucleotides: 4. CDR1 and CDR2 from the germline V gene are SGDLS and YYNGEE. CDR3 length: 15 residues. The CDR3 protein is CASRGTGEAYNEQFF. DNA for the CDR3: TGTGCCAGCAGAGGGACAGGGGAGGCCTACAATGAGCAGTTCTTC. Full variable domain (outside the CDR3, taken from reference TRBV9 and TRBJ2-1): DSGVTQTPKHLITATGQRVTLRCSPRSGDLSVYWYQQSLDQGLQFLIQYYNGEERAKGNILERFSAQQFPDLHSELNLSSLELGDSALYFCASRGTGEAYNEQFFGPGTRLTVL.

The J gene is TRBJ1-4, the V gene TRBV27; 8 bases line up with TRBD1. Losses at the gene ends were 7 bases for V and 3 bases for J; bases not matched to a gene: 1. The CDR3 sequence is 13 residues long. The germline V gene has CDR1 MNHEY and CDR2 SMNVEV (reference sequence). CDR3 loop: CASIQGANEKLFF. The CDR3 nucleotides read TGTGCCAGCATACAGGGGGCTAATGAAAAACTGTTTTTT.

The chain joins TRBV5-1 to TRBJ1-2; 7 nucleotides match TRBD1. Germline assignment: CDR1 SGHRS and CDR2 YFSETQ. V lost 0 bases and J lost 3; bases outside the gene matches: 5. The CDR3 sequence is 15 residues long. In nucleotides, the CDR3 is TGCGCCAGCAGCTTGGTAGGGGGCTCGGACTATGGCTACACCTTC. It encodes CASSLVGGSDYGYTF.

The V and J genes are TRBV3-1 (or the pseudogene TRBV3-2) and TRBJ2-6, with D uncertain. The germline CDR1 and CDR2 sequences are LGHDT and YNNKEL (reference sequence). CDR3 length: 11 amino acids. Between the trimmed V and J ends, which lost 1 base and 12 bases, there was a span of 4 bases. CDR3 residues: CASSQASVLTF. In DNA form, the CDR3 reads TGTGCCAGCAGCCAAGCGTCCGTCCTGACTTTC.

CDR3 bases: TGTGCAAGTCGCTTAAGTGACGGAGACAGAAAACCTGGAAACACCATATATTTT. Translating gives CASRLSDGDRKPGNTIYF. The chain employs TRBV12-2 and TRBJ1-3; the D call in the table, TRBD1, was not verified against the DNA. TRBV12-2 is annotated as a pseudogene. The CDR3 is 18 amino acids.

The chain joins TRBV29-1 to TRBJ1-5; 7 positions agree with TRBD1. The CDR3 is made up of 13 amino acids. The ends lost 3 bases at V and 2 bases at J; junction bases unmatched: 1. Looked up from germline, CDR1 is SQVTM and CDR2 is ANQGSEA. DNA of the CDR3: TGCAGCGTTGACCAGGGGGGCAATCAGCCCCAGCATTTT. Translated, it gives CSVDQGGNQPQHF.

The V gene is TRBV27, the J gene TRBJ2-1, with D possibly being TRBD2 (5 bases). This CDR3 spans 13 amino acids. The germline V gene encodes CDR1 MNHEY and CDR2 SMNVEV (reference sequence). Trimming took 6 bases from V and 4 from J, leaving 10 bases between them. The CDR3 region has the DNA TGTGCCAGCAGCCTAGACTATTACAATGAGCAGTTCTTC. Residues: CASSLDYYNEQFF.